This T cell receptor (beta chain) was documented in a study of shared clonotypes between healthy human individuals. Profiled with immunoSEQ multiplex PCR; TCRdb holds only in-frame clones, not every one. The sample holds 2 million to 2.5 million clones; 80% to 95% are singletons and the top ten take 0.3% to 0.4%. Study-level points and caveats: Shared clonotypes: approximately 5% naive CD4, around 3.5% naive CD8, under 2.5% memory CD4, over 0.3% memory CD8.

To note about this clone: What it recognizes is unknown.

The V gene lost 4 bases and the J gene lost 5 bases, with 11 bases spanning the gap. This CDR3 spans 13 amino acids. Per germline, CDR1 SNHLY and CDR2 FYNNEI. The clonotype comes from a man younger than 35 in good health. Some clones in this sample may be carry-over from other donors' samples. Sequenced input: naive CD4+ T cells from PBMCs. Subset defined: CD45RA+ positively selected. This chain links TRBV2 with TRBJ1-2; D may be TRBD1 (6 bases). CDR3: CASSVGGQYGYTF. The CDR3 bases are TGTGCCAGCAGTGTCGGGGGGCAATATGGCTACACCTTC.